This TCR beta chain is drawn from a study of T cell responses to AZD1222 COVID-19 vaccine. Data came from immunoSEQ multiplex PCR; TCRdb stores just in-frame clones and leaves some out. There are about 76,000 clones in the sample; about 88% occur only once, and 9.5% to 13% lies in the top ten. Germline loops: CDR1 MNHEY, CDR2 SVGAGI. CDR3 length: 15 residues. Trimming took 7 bases from V and 4 from J; bases not matched to a gene: 12. This specimen was peripheral blood, taken on day 0 of AZD1222 vaccination. The receptor comes from an adult in good health. The chain is built from TRBV6-5 and TRBJ1-1; the match to TRBD1 covers 7 bases. The CDR3 DNA sequence: TGTGCCAGCACCAGGGGGGCCGACAGACTCACTGAAGCTTTCTTT. Translated: CASTRGADRLTEAFF.